One and the same sample provided the 17 T cell receptor beta chains below, sequenced in a study of CD8 T cells in Susac syndrome. Reverse transcription of roughly 0.5 to 1 ug RNA was performed with random hexamers. TCRdb ran MiXCR on the immunoSEQ multiplex PCR reads and lists one entry per CDR3 protein. Here the sample spans 100,000 to 150,000 distinct CDR3 sequences, 75% to 90% being singletons. Sequenced input: CD8+ T cells from PBMCs. The receptors derive from a human donor with multiple sclerosis.

The chain combines TRBV7-2 with TRBJ2-3; 8 bases match TRBD2. The CDR3 runs to 15 residues. CDR1 is SGHTA and CDR2 is FQGNSA in the germline V gene. The J segment lost 3 bases and the V segment lost 3 bases, leaving 5 bases of the junction unmatched. CDR3 protein: CASSFDGRGTDTQYF. CDR3 bases: TGTGCCAGCAGCTTCGACGGGAGGGGGACAGATACGCAGTATTTT.

The rearrangement joins TRBV6-5 to TRBJ2-3; 9 nucleotides match TRBD2. The J segment lost 14 bases and the V segment lost 5 bases, leaving 14 bases of the junction unmatched. The CDR3 is 14 residues long. Germline-derived CDR1 and CDR2 are MNHEY and SVGAGI. The CDR3 region is CASSSGGYPPRLYF. The CDR3 region has the DNA TGTGCCAGCAGTAGCGGGGGGTACCCCCCGCGGTTGTATTTT.

This clonotype occurred a few times. The chain links TRBV25-1 to TRBJ1-1, with 10 bases fitting TRBD1. Germline trimming cut 2 bases from V and 5 bases from J; bases unmatched to any gene: 14. Germline CDR1 and CDR2: MGHDK and SYGVNS. CDR3 length: 18 amino acids. The CDR3 is CASSEAPSGTGDGTEAFF. DNA of the CDR3: TGTGCCAGCAGTGAAGCCCCCTCCGGGACAGGGGACGGTACTGAAGCTTTCTTT.

This sequence joins TRBV20-1 and TRBJ2-3; TRBD2 might be the D (5 bases). V lost 0 bases, J lost 1 base, and 8 bases lay in between. The germline gives CDR1 DFQATT, CDR2 SNEGSKA (reference sequence). CDR3 size: 14 residues. In DNA form, the CDR3 reads TGCAGTGCTAGAGAGGAGGACGGCACAGATACGCAGTATTTT. Its protein is CSAREEDGTDTQYF.

The chain carries TRBV11-3 and TRBJ2-3, with D unresolved. CDR3 length: 17 residues. V lost 5 bases and J 0 bases, leaving 18 bases between the germline ends. Germline V gene data show CDR1 as SGHNT and CDR2 as YENEEA. This CDR3 is CASSPRGGPTSTDTQYF. Written as DNA, the CDR3 is TGTGCCAGCAGCCCCCGCGGTGGGCCGACTAGCACAGATACGCAGTATTTT.

This clonotype was found once. The CDR3 carries no conserved terminal phenylalanine or tryptophan, so it likely arises from a read error. The CDR3 sequence: CASSWTSGRSPYNEQFL. Here the CDR3 DNA reads TGTGCCAGCAGCTGGACTAGCGGGAGATCACCCTACAATGAGCAGTTCCTC. J is TRBJ2-1 and V is TRBV7-9; 13 positions agree with TRBD2. Germline loops: CDR1 SEHNR, CDR2 FQNEAQ (reference sequence). CDR3 size: 17 residues. V shed 4 bases, J shed 2 bases, and the junction held 5 bases outside the gene matches.

The rearrangement links TRBV28 to TRBJ2-7; a possible D gene is TRBD1 (6 bases). Germline V CDR1 and CDR2: MDHEN, SYDVKM. V lost 6 bases to trimming and J lost 2 bases, with 17 bases between them. The CDR3 totals 15 residues. The CDR3 DNA is TGTGCCAGCAGCCGACCTACAGGGCTGGCCTACGAGCAGTACTTC. Protein: CASSRPTGLAYEQYF.

The V gene is TRBV7-9, the J gene TRBJ2-3; D is unclear. Germline V gene data show CDR1 as SEHNR and CDR2 as FQNEAQ (reference sequence). CDR3 length: 16 amino acids. The V end lost 0 bases, the J end lost 0 bases, and 10 bases lay between the germline ends. In nucleotides, the CDR3 is TGTGCCAGCAGCTTAGCGCTGTCATCGAGCACAGATACGCAGTATTTT. Translating it yields CASSLALSSSTDTQYF.

Turning to this clonotype: The conserved closing phenylalanine or tryptophan is absent in this CDR3, likely reflecting a read error. The chain links TRBV30 to TRBJ2-2; no clear D. Germline CDR1 and CDR2: GTSNPN and SVGIG (reference sequence). V was cut by 3 bases and J by 6 bases, with 2 bases left in between. The CDR3 covers 10 residues. In DNA form, the CDR3 reads TGTGCCTGGAGGGCCGGGGAGCTGTTTTGT. Its protein is CAWRAGELFC.

V is TRBV19 and J is TRBJ2-7; D is unclear. Germline V gives CDR1 LNHDA, CDR2 SQIVND (reference sequence). V lost 3 bases and J 3 bases, leaving 15 bases between the germline ends. The CDR3 covers 15 residues. The CDR3 DNA reads as TGTGCCAGTAGTATTAGCCCCAGCCCTCTCTACGAGCAGTACGTC. Encoded protein: CASSISPSPLYEQYV.

This clonotype occurred once. The chain employs TRBV14 and TRBJ1-1; D remains ambiguous. Deletions cut 4 bases from V and 4 bases from J, with 10 bases between. Germline V gives CDR1 SGHDN, CDR2 FVKESK. The length of the CDR3 is 13 residues. The CDR3 DNA sequence: TGTGCCAGCAGCCGGCCGGGTGGCACTGAAGCTTTCTTT. It encodes CASSRPGGTEAFF.

The chain combines TRBV19 with TRBJ1-1, with a possible D match to TRBD1 (5 bases). Germline V lookup: CDR1 LNHDA, CDR2 SQIVND (reference sequence). There are 12 residues in the CDR3. Trimming removed 6 bases at V and 6 bases at J, with 11 bases between. CDR3 in DNA: TGTGCCAGTAGGGGGTTAGGGGCTGAAGCTTTCTTT. This translates into CASRGLGAEAFF.

As regards this clonotype: The CDR3 carries no conserved terminal phenylalanine or tryptophan, so it likely arises from a read error. The CDR3 bases are TGCGCCAGCAGAGTTTCAACAGGAAGCGCCTACGAGCAGTACTCC. This sequence encodes CASRVSTGSAYEQYS. This chain joins TRBV5-1 and TRBJ2-7; D is possibly TRBD1 (5 bases). V lost 5 bases and J 2 bases, leaving 17 bases between the germline ends. The CDR3 length is 15 residues. The germline gives CDR1 SGHRS, CDR2 YFSETQ.

This rearrangement joins TRBV10-3 to TRBJ1-1; D call uncertain. Deletions cut 2 bases from V and 7 bases from J, with 11 bases between. Germline CDR1 ENHRY, CDR2 SYGVKD. The CDR3 has 13 residues. The CDR3: CAISEDQLREAFF. CDR3 nucleotides: TGTGCCATCAGTGAGGACCAGTTGCGTGAAGCTTTCTTT.

This rearrangement joins TRBV6-1 to TRBJ2-3; 8 bases map to TRBD1. Losses at the gene ends were 2 bases for V and 1 base for J; bases not matched to a gene: 11. The length of the CDR3 is 18 residues. Germline assignment: CDR1 MNHNS and CDR2 SASEGT. This chain's CDR3 is CASSEHYRDRPRTDTQYF. The CDR3 DNA reads as TGTGCCAGCAGTGAACATTACCGGGACAGGCCCCGCACAGATACGCAGTATTTT.

This clonotype has just one count. The genes are TRBV7-9 and TRBJ1-5; 7 bases map to TRBD1. The length of the CDR3 is 15 residues. V shed 1 base and J 3 bases; nucleotides not matched to a gene: 3. The germline V gene has CDR1 SEHNR and CDR2 FQNEAQ (reference sequence). The CDR3 loop reads CASSLGGQINQPQHF. The CDR3 DNA is TGTGCCAGCAGCTTAGGGGGACAGATCAATCAGCCCCAGCATTTT.

This chain connects TRBV11-2 to TRBJ2-1, with TRBD1 as a possible D gene (6 bases). This CDR3 comprises 16 residues. Germline CDR1 is SGHAT and CDR2 is FQNNGV. V shed 1 base and J shed 3 bases, with 13 bases lying between them. The CDR3 DNA sequence: TGTGCCAGCAGCTTAGGTTGGGACATTTTCTACAATGAGCAGTTCTTC. It yields the protein CASSLGWDIFYNEQFF.